The rows below give T cell receptor beta chains drawn from one sample of a study of blood T cells in healthy people across ages. TCRdb processed the 5' RACE reads anew with MiXCR; each CDR3 protein has one entry. The sample comprises 700,000 or so distinct CDR3 sequences, over 20% of which are singletons, and less than 25% rests with the top ten. The sample was blood. These receptors all come from a man aged 65 to 85 in good health. The CDR3 runs from the conserved cysteine through the conserved F or W. A D gene is named only where the DNA matches it firmly. The listing skips clone size in some rows; elsewhere it reads once, few, many or a size class.

J	size	D	V	DNA	CDR3
TRBJ2-3	few	TRBD1	TRBV20-1	TGCAGTGCTGCAGTCTCCGGGACAGAATATGGTACGCAGTATTTT	CSAAVSGTEYGTQYF
TRBJ2-3	-	-	TRBV19	TGTGCCAGCCACAGCAGGAGACCCACAGATACGCAGTATTTT	CASHSRRPTDTQYF
TRBJ2-1	-	TRBD2	TRBV20-1	TGCAGTGCTCTGAATTTAGCGGGAGGTAAAAATGAGCAGTTCTTC	CSALNLAGGKNEQFF
TRBJ1-1	-	-	TRBV20-1	TGCAGTGCTGAGGGGTCCAGACCTGTGAACACTGAAGCTTTCTTT	CSAEGSRPVNTEAFF
TRBJ1-2	-	-	TRBV5-1	TGCGCCAGCAGGCGTGAGGACTTAGGCTACACCTTC	CASRREDLGYTF
TRBJ1-1	-	-	TRBV2	TGTGCCAGCAGTGAACACCTCTCGAAGAACACTGAAGCTTTCTTT	CASSEHLSKNTEAFF
TRBJ1-1	-	-	TRBV5-1	TGCGCCAGCAGCTTATCCCCTGTCATGAACACTGAAGCTTTCTTT	CASSLSPVMNTEAFF
TRBJ1-4	many	-	TRBV29-1	TGCAGCGTTGAAGGGCCCCTTTTT	CSVEGPLF
TRBJ1-2	-	-	TRBV11-2	TGTGCCAGCAGCTTAGGGCAGGATGGCTACACCTTC	CASSLGQDGYTF
TRBJ1-2	few	-	TRBV10-3	TGTGCCATCAGTGAGTTGCAGTCCTCCTATGGCTACACCTTC	CAISELQSSYGYTF
TRBJ2-7	few	-	TRBV6-5	TGTGCCAGCATGGGGGGTAGCTACGAGCAGTACTTC	CASMGGSYEQYF
TRBJ2-3	-	-	TRBV4-3	TGCGCCAGCAGCCAAAAAGCGCCCCAACGTTGGCAGTATTTT	CASSQKAPQRWQYF
TRBJ2-5	many	-	TRBV20-1	TGCAGTGCCCAATTTCAAGAGACCCAGTACTTC	CSAQFQETQYF
TRBJ1-2	-	-	TRBV3-1	TGTGCCAGCAGCCAAGATTCCGGGCGGCAAATCTATGGCTACACCTTC	CASSQDSGRQIYGYTF
TRBJ2-3	few	TRBD2	TRBV10-3	TGTGCCATCAGTTGGACTAGCGACCTCACAGATACGCAGTATTTT	CAISWTSDLTDTQYF
TRBJ2-3	few	-	TRBV19	TGTGCCAGTAGTATAGGCAGGGCGTCGGATACGCAGTATTTT	CASSIGRASDTQYF
TRBJ1-1	-	-	TRBV29-1	TGCAGCGTCACAGGGCAGGCGAACACTGAAGCTTTCTTT	CSVTGQANTEAFF
TRBJ2-7	-	-	TRBV5-5	TGTGCCAGCAGCTTCGGACCGGGACGAAACTACGAGCAGTACTTC	CASSFGPGRNYEQYF
TRBJ2-7	-	-	TRBV10-3	TGTGCCATCAGTGATTTGGCAGGGTCTGACTACGAGCAGTACTTC	CAISDLAGSDYEQYF
TRBJ1-1	-	-	TRBV6-1	TGTGCCAGCAGTGAAATCGGGGCGGCCACCCGGAACACTGAAGCTTTCTTT	CASSEIGAATRNTEAFF
TRBJ2-1	-	TRBD2	TRBV5-1	TGCGCCAGCAGCTTGGATTGGCTAGCGGTTTCCAATGAGCAGTTCTTC	CASSLDWLAVSNEQFF
TRBJ2-7	few	-	TRBV12-3/TRBV12-4	TGTGCCAGCAGCGGATCCCGTGGGGGGCTGAACGAGCAGTACTTC	CASSGSRGGLNEQYF
TRBJ1-2	-	-	TRBV4-1	TGCGCCAGCAGCCGCCCTACGACAGACTATGGCTACACCTTC	CASSRPTTDYGYTF
TRBJ2-5	-	-	TRBV30	TGTGCCTGGAGTGATGGGAAAGAGACCCAGTACTTC	CAWSDGKETQYF
TRBJ1-2	-	TRBD1	TRBV24-1	TGTGCCACCAGTGAAGGTGCCGGGACAGGGAATGGCTACACCTTC	CATSEGAGTGNGYTF